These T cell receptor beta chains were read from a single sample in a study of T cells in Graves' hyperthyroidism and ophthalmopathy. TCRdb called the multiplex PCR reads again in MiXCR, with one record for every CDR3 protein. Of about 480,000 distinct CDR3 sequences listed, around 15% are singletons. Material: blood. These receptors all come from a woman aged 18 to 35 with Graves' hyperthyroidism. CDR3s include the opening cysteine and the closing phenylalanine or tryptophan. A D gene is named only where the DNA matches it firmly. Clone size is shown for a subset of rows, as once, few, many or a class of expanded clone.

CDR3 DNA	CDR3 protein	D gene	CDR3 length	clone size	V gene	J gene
TGCAGTGCTAGTGGGAATTTGGGAATTGGAAACACCATATATTTT	CSASGNLGIGNTIYF	NA	15	many	TRBV20-1	TRBJ1-3
TGCGCCAGCAGCCAACCCCCAGGGCAGGGCCGTGAAAAACTGTTTTTT	CASSQPPGQGREKLFF	NA	16	few	TRBV4-1	TRBJ1-4
TGTGCCAGCAGTCTGACAGGGAGCAATCAGCCCCAGCATTTT	CASSLTGSNQPQHF	TRBD1	14	many	TRBV7-9	TRBJ1-5
TGTGCCAGCAGTTACCTCTCCCTAGGGGACAACACTGAAGCTTTCTTT	CASSYLSLGDNTEAFF	NA	16	NA	TRBV6-4	TRBJ1-1
TGTGCCAGCAGTAGGGGACTAGCGGAGGTGGACAAAAACATTCAGTACTTC	CASSRGLAEVDKNIQYF	TRBD2	17	many	TRBV6-2/TRBV6-3	TRBJ2-4
TGTGCCAGCTCACCAACCATGGACAGACCATATGAAGCTTTCTTT	CASSPTMDRPYEAFF	NA	15	NA	TRBV18	TRBJ1-1
TGTGCCAGCAGTTTCGGAGAGGGGACCGGGGAGCTGTTTTTT	CASSFGEGTGELFF	NA	14	many	TRBV27	TRBJ2-2
TGTGCCAGCACCCCGTTCTATGGCTACACCTTC	CASTPFYGYTF	NA	11	many	TRBV12-3/TRBV12-4	TRBJ1-2
TGCGCCAGCAGCCTGGGGGGCCCGAACTACGAGCAGTACTTC	CASSLGGPNYEQYF	NA	14	NA	TRBV5-1	TRBJ2-7
TGCGCCACCTCACCGGGAGCGGGAGGTACAGAGACCCAGTACTTC	CATSPGAGGTETQYF	TRBD2	15	many	TRBV5-1	TRBJ2-5
TGCAGCGTTGCGGCAGGGGAAACTGGAAACACCATATATTTT	CSVAAGETGNTIYF	NA	14	many	TRBV29-1	TRBJ1-3
TGTGCCAGCAGCCAAATGTCGTCTAGCGAGCAAGAGACCCAGTACTTC	CASSQMSSSEQETQYF	NA	16	many	TRBV4-2	TRBJ2-5
TGTGCCAGCACTTCGGGACTAGCGGGAGATTCCACCGGGGAGCTGTTTTTT	CASTSGLAGDSTGELFF	TRBD2	17	many	TRBV12-3/TRBV12-4	TRBJ2-2
TGTGCCAGTAGCCCCGACAGGGGATTCATGAACACTGAAGCTTTCTTT	CASSPDRGFMNTEAFF	TRBD1	16	many	TRBV19	TRBJ1-1
TGTGCCAGTAGCAATAGCGGGAGGAACATTCAGTACTTC	CASSNSGRNIQYF	TRBD2	13	many	TRBV19	TRBJ2-4
TGCAGTGCTAGAAAGCGGGAAGGCTCCTACAATGAGCAGTTCTTC	CSARKREGSYNEQFF	TRBD2	15	few	TRBV20-1	TRBJ2-1
TGTGCCAGCAGTTTATCGGCAGGGAGGTATAACTATGGCTACACCTTC	CASSLSAGRYNYGYTF	NA	16	many	TRBV27	TRBJ1-2
TGCAGTGCTAGGAGGACAGGGGTGAATGAGCAGTTCTTC	CSARRTGVNEQFF	TRBD1	13	many	TRBV20-1	TRBJ2-1
TGTGCCATACGGACTAGCGGGAGTGGAGAGACCCAGTACTTC	CAIRTSGSGETQYF	TRBD2	14	many	TRBV10-3	TRBJ2-5
TGTGCCAGCACTTGGACAGGGGGCGTTAATGAGCAGTTCTTC	CASTWTGGVNEQFF	TRBD1	14	NA	TRBV6-1	TRBJ2-1
TGTGCCTGGACTCAACAGGGGGTGGGCTCACCCCTCCACTTT	CAWTQQGVGSPLHF	TRBD1	14	many	TRBV30	TRBJ1-6
TGTGCCAGCACCACAGGGGTAAGAACTGAAGCTTTCTTT	CASTTGVRTEAFF	TRBD1	13	many	TRBV2	TRBJ1-1
TGTGCCTGCAGAGGGCAGGGCCTTAACTCTGGAAACACCATATATTTT	CACRGQGLNSGNTIYF	NA	16	NA	TRBV6-5	TRBJ1-3
TGCGCCAGCAGTGCCTCCGGGACTAGCGGGAGATGGAATGAGCAGTTCTTC	CASSASGTSGRWNEQFF	TRBD2	17	few	TRBV10-1	TRBJ2-1
TGTGCCAGCAGTTTATTGGTTAGCGGGAGCGCAGATACGCAGTATTTT	CASSLLVSGSADTQYF	TRBD2	16	NA	TRBV27	TRBJ2-3
TGCGCCAGCAGCTTGAGGACTAGCGGGATCAATGAGCAGTTCTTC	CASSLRTSGINEQFF	TRBD2	15	many	TRBV5-1	TRBJ2-1
TGCAGTTCTAGAGATCGTCAGGGGGCAAGGGAAAAACTGTTTTTT	CSSRDRQGAREKLFF	TRBD1	15	NA	TRBV20-1	TRBJ1-4
TGCAGCGTTGAGTCCAGCGGCGCCTACAATGAGCAGTTCTTC	CSVESSGAYNEQFF	NA	14	NA	TRBV29-1	TRBJ2-1
TGTGCCAGTAGTCCGTCTGGGACTAGCCTTTACAATGAGCAGTTCTTC	CASSPSGTSLYNEQFF	TRBD2	16	once	TRBV19	TRBJ2-1
TGTGCCAGCAGTTCTACTAGCGGGAGCGCCAGGGGGGAGCTGTTTTTT	CASSSTSGSARGELFF	TRBD2	16	many	TRBV28	TRBJ2-2
TGTGCCAGCAGTTTATCGCGCGGGGTGGCAGCTTTCTTT	CASSLSRGVAAFF	NA	13	NA	TRBV27	TRBJ1-1